The T cell receptor (beta chain) described here comes from a study of human T cells and chemical hapten exposure. This clonotype was seen a handful of times. As for time point: pre-sensitization, week 0. As for treatment: therapeutic diphenylcyclopropenone sensitization with weekly scalp DPC. TCRdb recomputed calls from the RACE reads with MiXCR, one row per CDR3 protein. The sample consists of a few hundred thousand distinct CDR3 sequences, over 5% of them appearing once. Looked up from germline, CDR1 is KGHSH and CDR2 is LQKENI. Trimming removed 3 bases from V and 1 base from J, with 12 bases in between. The CDR3 contains 15 residues.

The V and J genes are TRBV18 and TRBJ1-2; a weak D match, TRBD1 (5 bases). The source of this sequence is a woman aged 18-29 years with alopecia areata. Some clones in this sample may be carry-over from other donors' samples. The sequencing used whole blood, collected in connection with sensitization to the hapten diphenylcyclopropenone (DPC). The CDR3 nucleotides are TGTGCCAGCTCACCTCGGCGGGGGATTAACTATGGCTACACCTTC. Encoded protein: CASSPRRGINYGYTF. The full variable domain, with the rest looked up from reference TRBV18 and TRBJ1-2, is NAGVMQNPRHLVRRRGQEARLRCSPMKGHSHVYWYRQLPEEGLKFMVYLQKENIIDESGMPKERFSAEFPKEGPSILRIQQVVRGDSAAYFCASSPRRGINYGYTFGSGTRLTVV.